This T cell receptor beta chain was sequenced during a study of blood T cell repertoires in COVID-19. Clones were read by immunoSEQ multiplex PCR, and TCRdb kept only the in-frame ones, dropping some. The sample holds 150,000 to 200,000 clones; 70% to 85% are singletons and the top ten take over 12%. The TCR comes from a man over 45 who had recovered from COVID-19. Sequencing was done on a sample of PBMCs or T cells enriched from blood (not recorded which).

The DNA of the CDR3 is TGTGCCAGCAGTAACAGGGGCGGCTACACCTTC. The encoded protein is CASSNRGGYTF. J is TRBJ1-2 and V is TRBV2; 7 nucleotides match TRBD1. Germline V gene lookup returns CDR1 SNHLY and CDR2 FYNNEI. Unmatched junction bases numbered 2, after V lost 5 bases and J lost 8 bases. The CDR3 covers 11 residues. The whole variable domain, filled in from reference TRBV2 and TRBJ1-2, reads EPEVTQTPSHQVTQMGQEVILRCVPISNHLYFYWYRQILGQKVEFLVSFYNNEISEKSEIFDDQFSVERPDGSNFTLKIRSTKLEDSAMYFCASSNRGGYTFGSGTRLTVV.